The TCR beta chain described here comes from a study of cytomegalovirus exposure and HLA in healthy donors. General study points: In a later analysis, HLA-associated beta chains showed higher expansion and lower generation probabilities than comparable chains. There were around 160 TCR beta chains listed as cytomegalovirus-associated. In presence/absence analyses, roughly uniform sequencing depth across donors was assumed. Sequencing likely caused a cluster of highly shared sequence variants.

A remark on this clone: Its antigen is as yet unknown.

The CDR3 runs to 14 residues. Per the germline V gene, CDR1 is SGHDT and CDR2 is YYEEEE. Trimming removed 2 bases from V and 0 bases from J, with 6 bases in between. Researchers ran the PCR with 60 Vbeta and 13 Jbeta primers. Clones were read by immunoSEQ multiplex PCR, and TCRdb kept only the in-frame ones, dropping some. Of 150,000 to 200,000 clones in the sample, approximately 84% were seen once. Sequencing was carried out using PBMCs. The chain uses TRBV5-6 and TRBJ2-1; the D is unclear. This clonotype originated in a man aged 50 to 60 in good health and CMV-seropositive. This CDR3 is CASSFRRSYNEQFF. CDR3 DNA: TGTGCCAGCAGCTTCAGGCGCTCCTACAATGAGCAGTTCTTC.